The 2 T cell receptor beta chains below all came from one sample that was sequenced in a study of tissue T cells after allogeneic stem cell transplantation. Sequencing used immunoSEQ multiplex PCR; TCRdb keeps in-frame clones, though not all of them. The table lists under 30,000 clones, roughly 70% of them singletons. The sequenced sample was tissue from the ileum, obtained at autopsy. The receptor set was obtained from a female donor aged 60 or older with lung cancer.

This clone qualifies as medium-sized (0.01 to 0.1%). The CDR3 DNA reads TGTGCCAGCAGCGTAGGGCCTAGCGGTGCCTACGAGCAGTACTTC. Amino acids: CASSVGPSGAYEQYF. V and J are TRBV9 and TRBJ2-7; TRBD2 matches 7 bases. Per the germline V gene, CDR1 is SGDLS and CDR2 is YYNGEE. This CDR3 region has 15 residues. Germline trimming cut 0 bases from V and 2 bases from J; bases unmatched to any gene: 5.

The genes are TRBV20-1 and TRBJ1-4; 7 bases line up with TRBD1. Germline loops: CDR1 DFQATT, CDR2 SNEGSKA (reference sequence). Germline trimming cut 6 bases from V and 15 bases from J; bases unmatched to any gene: 10. The CDR3 sequence is 11 residues long. The CDR3 loop is CSASRGAGVFF. CDR3 coding DNA: TGCAGTGCGAGCAGGGGGGCTGGGGTGTTTTTT.